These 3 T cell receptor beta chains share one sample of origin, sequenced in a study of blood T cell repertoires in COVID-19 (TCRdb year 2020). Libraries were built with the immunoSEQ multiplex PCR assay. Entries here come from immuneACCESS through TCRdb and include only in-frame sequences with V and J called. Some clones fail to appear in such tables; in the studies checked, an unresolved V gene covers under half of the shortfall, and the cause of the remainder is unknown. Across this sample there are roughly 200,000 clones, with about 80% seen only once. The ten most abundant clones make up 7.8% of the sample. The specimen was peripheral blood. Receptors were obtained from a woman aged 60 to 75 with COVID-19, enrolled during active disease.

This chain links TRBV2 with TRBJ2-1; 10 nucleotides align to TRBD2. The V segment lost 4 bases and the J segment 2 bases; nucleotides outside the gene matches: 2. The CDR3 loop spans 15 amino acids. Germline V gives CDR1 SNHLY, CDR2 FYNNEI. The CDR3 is CASSVGTSAYNEQFF. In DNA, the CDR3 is TGTGCCAGCAGTGTTGGGACTAGCGCCTACAATGAGCAGTTCTTC. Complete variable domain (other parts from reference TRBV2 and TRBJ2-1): EPEVTQTPSHQVTQMGQEVILRCVPISNHLYFYWYRQILGQKVEFLVSFYNNEISEKSEIFDDQFSVERPDGSNFTLKIRSTKLEDSAMYFCASSVGTSAYNEQFFGPGTRLTVL.

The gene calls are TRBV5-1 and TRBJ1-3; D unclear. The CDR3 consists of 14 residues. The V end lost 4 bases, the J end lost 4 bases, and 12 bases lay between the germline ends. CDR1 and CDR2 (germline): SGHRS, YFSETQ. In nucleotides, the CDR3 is TGCGCCAGCAGCCCGACTGGTGGAGGAAACACCATATATTTT. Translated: CASSPTGGGNTIYF.

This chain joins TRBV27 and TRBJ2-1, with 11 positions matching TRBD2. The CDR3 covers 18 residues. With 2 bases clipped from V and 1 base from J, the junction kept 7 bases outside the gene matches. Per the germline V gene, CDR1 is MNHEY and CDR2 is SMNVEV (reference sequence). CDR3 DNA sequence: TGTGCCAGCAGTTTAGTTATACTAGCGGGAGATTCCTACAATGAGCAGTTCTTC. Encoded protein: CASSLVILAGDSYNEQFF.